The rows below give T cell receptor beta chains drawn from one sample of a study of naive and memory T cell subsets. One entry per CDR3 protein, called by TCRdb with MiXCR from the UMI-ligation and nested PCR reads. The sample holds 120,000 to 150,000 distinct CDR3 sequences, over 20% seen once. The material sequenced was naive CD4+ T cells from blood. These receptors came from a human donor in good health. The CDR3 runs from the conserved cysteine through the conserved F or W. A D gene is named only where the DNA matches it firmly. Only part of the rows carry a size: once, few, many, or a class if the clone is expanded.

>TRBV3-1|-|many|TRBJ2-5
TGTGCCAGCAGCCAGCGAGCTACAGAAGGGACCCAGTACTTC
CASSQRATEGTQYF
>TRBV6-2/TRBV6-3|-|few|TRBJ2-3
TGTGCCAGCAGAGTCGGCGGAGGGGGCACAGATACGCAGTATTTT
CASRVGGGGTDTQYF
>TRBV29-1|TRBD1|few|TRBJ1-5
TGCAGCGTTGTTTGGACAGGAAAACAGGGGAGCAATCAGCCCCAGCATTTT
CSVVWTGKQGSNQPQHF
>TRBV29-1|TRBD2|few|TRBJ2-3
TGCAGCGTTGTTTTGGTAGCGGGAACCACAGATACGCAGTATTTT
CSVVLVAGTTDTQYF
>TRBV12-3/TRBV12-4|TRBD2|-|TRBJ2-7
TGTGCCAGCAGTACGGGACTAGTCTCCTACGAGCAGTACTTC
CASSTGLVSYEQYF
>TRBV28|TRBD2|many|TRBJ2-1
TGTGCCAGCAGCCAAGCGGCGGGAGCACTAAATGAGCAGTTCTTC
CASSQAAGALNEQFF
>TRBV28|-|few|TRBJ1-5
TGTGCCAGCAGTTCTGGACGGAGGGCGGGCAATCAGCCCCAGCATTTT
CASSSGRRAGNQPQHF
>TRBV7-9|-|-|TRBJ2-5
TGTGCCAGCAGCCCTCGGGCTGGGGAGACCCAGTACTTC
CASSPRAGETQYF
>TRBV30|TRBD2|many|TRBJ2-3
TGTGCCTGGAGAGCTAGCGGGATGGATACGCAGTATTTT
CAWRASGMDTQYF
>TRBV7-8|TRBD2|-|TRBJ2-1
TGTGCCAGCAGCTCCACGGGACTAGCGGTGCCGAGCTCCTACAATGAGCAGTTCTTC
CASSSTGLAVPSSYNEQFF
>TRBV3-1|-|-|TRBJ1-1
TGTGCCAGCACCCCGTGGGGCGTAAACACTGAAGCTTTCTTT
CASTPWGVNTEAFF
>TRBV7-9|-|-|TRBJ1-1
TGTGCCAGCAGTCGTACGGATCACACTGAAGCTTTCTTT
CASSRTDHTEAFF
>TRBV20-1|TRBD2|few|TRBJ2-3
TGCAGTGCTCAGCGGGGTGTCACAGATACGCAGTATTTT
CSAQRGVTDTQYF
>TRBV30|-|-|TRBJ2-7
TGTGCCTGGAGCCGGGGCGCAGGGCGAACCTACGAGCAGTACTTC
CAWSRGAGRTYEQYF
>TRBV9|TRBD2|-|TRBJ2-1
TGTGCCAGCAGCGTGGGGGGGGGACTAGCGGGAAGATACAATGAGCAGTTCTTC
CASSVGGGLAGRYNEQFF
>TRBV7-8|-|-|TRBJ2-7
TGTGCCAGCAGCTTAGGGACTTTCTTGGGCGAGCAGTACTTC
CASSLGTFLGEQYF
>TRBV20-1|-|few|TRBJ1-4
TGCAGTGCTAGTGTATCTAGGGGGAGGAATGAAAAACTGTTTTTT
CSASVSRGRNEKLFF
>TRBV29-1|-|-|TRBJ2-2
TGCAGCGTTGGGACGTTCACCGGGGAGCTGTTTTTT
CSVGTFTGELFF
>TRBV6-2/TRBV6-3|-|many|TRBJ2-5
TGTGCCAGCAGTTACTCGAGTGTATCTGAGACCCAGTACTTC
CASSYSSVSETQYF
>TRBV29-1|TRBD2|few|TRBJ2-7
TGCAGCGTTAACCGGGCCCTCGGGGGGAAGCCCTACGAGCAGTACTTC
CSVNRALGGKPYEQYF
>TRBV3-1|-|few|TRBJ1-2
TGTGCCAGCAGCCCCCTCCCGAGACAGCCCCATGGCTACACCTTC
CASSPLPRQPHGYTF
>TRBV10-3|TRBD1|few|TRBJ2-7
TGTGCCACACACGCTCAGGGGGTGATGTACGAGCAGTACTTC
CATHAQGVMYEQYF
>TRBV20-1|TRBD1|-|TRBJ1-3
TGCAGTGCTAGAGATGGCAGGGGGGGGACCATATATTTT
CSARDGRGGTIYF
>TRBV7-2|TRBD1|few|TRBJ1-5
TGTGCCAGCAGCTCCGGGACAGTCGGCAATCAGCCCCAGCATTTT
CASSSGTVGNQPQHF
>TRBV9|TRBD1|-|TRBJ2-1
TGTGCCAGCAGCGCCTCTTCCACAGGGGCCCCTCACAATGAGCAGTTCTTC
CASSASSTGAPHNEQFF
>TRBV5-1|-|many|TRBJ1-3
TGCGCCAGCAGCATTCCAGGGACTGGAAACACCATATATTTT
CASSIPGTGNTIYF
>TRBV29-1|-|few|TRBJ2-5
TGCAGCGTTGCGAACCGGCGGGCGTCGGAGACCCAGTACTTC
CSVANRRASETQYF
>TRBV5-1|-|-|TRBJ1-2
TGCGCCAGCAGCCCAGGGACGTCCTTTGGCTACACCTTC
CASSPGTSFGYTF
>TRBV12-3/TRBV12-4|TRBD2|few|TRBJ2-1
TGTGCCAGCACCACCGGGACTAGGCTTTTCAGTGAGCAGTTCTTC
CASTTGTRLFSEQFF
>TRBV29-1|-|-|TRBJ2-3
TGCAGCGTCGCCCCTACGCAGTATTTT
CSVAPTQYF
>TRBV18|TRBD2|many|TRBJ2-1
TGTGCCAGCTCTCCGGGACTAGCGGGAGATGAGCAGTTCTTC
CASSPGLAGDEQFF
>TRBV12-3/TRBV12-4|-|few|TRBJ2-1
TGTGCCACCTCCGGAGGAACCTACAATGAGCAGTTCTTC
CATSGGTYNEQFF
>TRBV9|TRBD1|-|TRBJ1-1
TGTGCCAGCAGCGCTCGACAGGGGGTTGGCCCAACTGAAGCTTTCTTT
CASSARQGVGPTEAFF
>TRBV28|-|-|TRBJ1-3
TGTGCCAGCAGTACCCTCGCTCCTGGAAACACCATATATTTT
CASSTLAPGNTIYF
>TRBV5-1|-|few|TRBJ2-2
TGCGCCAGCAGCCCTGGAACCGGGGAGCTGTTTTTT
CASSPGTGELFF